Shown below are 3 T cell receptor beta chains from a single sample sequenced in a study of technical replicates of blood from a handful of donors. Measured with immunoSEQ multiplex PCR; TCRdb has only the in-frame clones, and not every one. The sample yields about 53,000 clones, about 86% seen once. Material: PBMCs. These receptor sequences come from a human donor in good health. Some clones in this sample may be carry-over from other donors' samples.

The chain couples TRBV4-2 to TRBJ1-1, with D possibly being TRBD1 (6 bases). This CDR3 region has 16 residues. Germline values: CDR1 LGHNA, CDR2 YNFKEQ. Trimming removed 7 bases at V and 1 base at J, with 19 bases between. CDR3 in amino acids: CASTQEVGGQNTEAFF. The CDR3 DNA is TGTGCCAGCACCCAGGAGGTCGGGGGGCAGAACACTGAAGCTTTCTTT.

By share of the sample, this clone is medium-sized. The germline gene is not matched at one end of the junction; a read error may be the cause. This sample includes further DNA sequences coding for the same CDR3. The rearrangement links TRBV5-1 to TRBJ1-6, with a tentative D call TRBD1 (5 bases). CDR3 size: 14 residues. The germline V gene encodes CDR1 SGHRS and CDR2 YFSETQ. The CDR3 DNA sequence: TGCGCCAGCAGTTTGGCCGGGGGTTATTCACCCCTCCACTTT. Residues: CASSLAGGYSPLHF.

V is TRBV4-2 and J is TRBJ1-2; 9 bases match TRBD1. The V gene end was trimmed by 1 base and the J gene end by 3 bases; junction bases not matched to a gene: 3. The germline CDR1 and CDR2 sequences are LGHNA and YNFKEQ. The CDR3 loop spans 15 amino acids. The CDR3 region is CASSQGGQGHYGYTF. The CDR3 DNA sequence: TGTGCCAGCAGCCAAGGTGGACAGGGGCACTATGGCTACACCTTC.